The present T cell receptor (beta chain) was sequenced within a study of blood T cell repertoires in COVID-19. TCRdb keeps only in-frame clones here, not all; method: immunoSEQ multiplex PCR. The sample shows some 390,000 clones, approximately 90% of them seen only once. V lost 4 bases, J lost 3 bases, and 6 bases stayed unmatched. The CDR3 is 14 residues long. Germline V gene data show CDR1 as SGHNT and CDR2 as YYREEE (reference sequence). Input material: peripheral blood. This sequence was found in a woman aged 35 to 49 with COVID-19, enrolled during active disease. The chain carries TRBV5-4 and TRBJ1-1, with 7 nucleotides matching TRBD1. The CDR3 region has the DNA TGTGCCAGCAGCAGGAATACAGGGGACACTGAAGCTTTCTTT. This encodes CASSRNTGDTEAFF.